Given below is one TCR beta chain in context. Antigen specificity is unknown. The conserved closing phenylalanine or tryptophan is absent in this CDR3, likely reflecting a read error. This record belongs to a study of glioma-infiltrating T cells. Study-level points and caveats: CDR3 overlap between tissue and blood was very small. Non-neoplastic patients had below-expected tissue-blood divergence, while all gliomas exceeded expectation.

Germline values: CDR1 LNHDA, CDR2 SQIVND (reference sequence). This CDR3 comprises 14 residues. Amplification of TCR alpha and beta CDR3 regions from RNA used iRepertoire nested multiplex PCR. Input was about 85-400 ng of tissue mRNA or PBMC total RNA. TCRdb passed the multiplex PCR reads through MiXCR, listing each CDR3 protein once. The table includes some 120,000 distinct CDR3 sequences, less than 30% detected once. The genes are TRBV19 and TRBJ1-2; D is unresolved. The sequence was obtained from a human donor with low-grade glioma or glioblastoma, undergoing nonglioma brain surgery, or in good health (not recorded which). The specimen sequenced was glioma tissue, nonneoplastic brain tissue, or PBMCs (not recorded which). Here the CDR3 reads CASSQPGLLYGYTL. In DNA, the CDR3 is TGTGCCAGTAGTCAGCCAGGATTACTCTATGGATACACCCTC.